These 2 T cell receptor beta chains originate from one sample sequenced in a study of shared clonotypes between healthy human individuals. This table comes from immunoSEQ multiplex PCR, and its TCRdb copy is limited to in-frame clones, with some not included. The sample holds 2 million to 2.5 million clones; about nine tenths are singletons and the top ten take approximately 0.39%. The source material was naive CD4+ T cells from PBMCs. Regarding subset: CD45RA+ positively selected. The receptor source for this set is a man aged 18 to 29 in good health. Some clones in this sample may be carry-over from other donors' samples.

Concerning this clone: The sample contains more than one DNA sequence encoding this CDR3. CDR3 in amino acids: CASSRGTGETQYF. The DNA of the CDR3 is TGCGCCAGCAGCCGCGGGACAGGAGAGACCCAGTACTTC. V gene TRBV5-1 combines with J gene TRBJ2-5, with 8 bases aligning to TRBD1. V gave up 4 bases and J gave up 4 bases; unmatched junction bases: 3. CDR1 is SGHRS and CDR2 is YFSETQ in the germline V gene. The CDR3 consists of 13 residues. Filled out from reference TRBV5-1 and TRBJ2-5, the complete variable domain reads KAGVTQTPRYLIKTRGQQVTLSCSPISGHRSVSWYQQTPGQGLQFLFEYFSETQRNKGNFPGRFSGRQFSNSRSEMNVSTLELGDSALYLCASSRGTGETQYFGPGTRLLVL.

The chain carries TRBV21-1 and TRBJ2-5; the listed D gene, TRBD2, was not tested against the DNA. TRBV21-1 is a pseudogene segment. The CDR3 is made up of 14 amino acids. CDR3 sequence reads: CASIGTSGIETQYF. The CDR3 bases are TGTGCCAGCATCGGGACTAGCGGGATAGAGACCCAGTACTTC.